The T cell receptor beta chain under discussion was sequenced for a study of blood T cells in healthy people across ages (dated by TCRdb to between 2014 and 2017). As for the study more broadly: In model experiments, template switching captured about one uniquely barcoded TCR beta cDNA molecule for every two T cells. The study analyzed two additional independent replicas of 1 million unique cDNA reads from the same blood draw for two donors, one aged 18 to 30 and one aged 80 or older. To track age-related changes in TCR beta repertoire diversity, the study relied on deep sequencing normalized with unique cDNA molecular identifiers. Four age groups were formed from the donors: young (average roughly 15 years), middle-aged (approximately 39), aged (around 68) and long-lived (around 80). To avoid experimental bias, donors of different ages were spread randomly across the sequencing lanes.

Library method: 5' RACE. The sample was run on an Illumina HiSeq 2500. The second PCR ran for about 7 to 11 cycles and used a J-beta primer mix along with a sample-barcoded 5' primer. A template-switch 5' adaptor carrying 12 random nucleotides introduced a unique molecular identifier onto each TCR beta cDNA molecule. At least 3 million CDR3-containing paired-end reads were obtained from each sample. First-strand cDNA synthesis was performed from all RNA using the Mint cDNA synthesis kit, with priming by a TRBC-specific oligonucleotide. After uracil-DNA glycosylase treatment, a first 18-cycle PCR used universal primers M1SS and BC2_uni_R on all cDNA. Per the authors' processing: For normalization, 1 million high-quality reads were randomly selected from each sample, with every read carrying a distinct molecular identifier. Instead of being binned into consensus sequences, reads with shared molecular identifiers were discarded. MiTCR, run with a Q25 quality threshold and the strictest error-elimination algorithm, handled CDR3 identification, clonotype clustering and error correction. A nonparametric unseen species model with Euler transformation was used to estimate lower-bound total TCR beta diversity. TCRdb applied fastp at Q25 and MiXCR to the public reads, then kept only in-frame beta chains. Duplicate CDR3 protein sequences are folded into a single record with the most common DNA and genes. The V and J calls reflect TCRdb's pipeline rather than the authors' work. This sample holds fewer than 950,000 distinct CDR3 sequences; roughly 53% were observed only once. The ten top clones hold approximately 40% of the sample.

Worth noting for this clonotype: Its antigen is not yet known. Nothing much larger sits one base from this clone, and base qualities are not available.

CDR1 and CDR2 are drawn from the germline V gene: SGHTA, FQGNSA. The CDR3 has 14 amino acids, counting the end cysteine and phenylalanine. The entry retains the CDR3 DNA only, 42 bases that are in frame from base 1. The V and J ends are trimmed by 0 bases and 11 bases, leaving 16 bases between them. The donors were roughly 39 Caucasian individuals from Russia, aged roughly 6 to 100 years, who were systemically healthy. Around 9.8 milliliters of peripheral blood were collected from each donor into EDTA-treated Vacutainer tubes. Ficoll-Paque density-gradient centrifugation was used to isolate PBMCs, with at least 6.5 million obtained per sample. Total RNA, at least 6 micrograms per sample, was extracted from PBMCs with Trizol reagent. For every donor, flow cytometry on a PBMC aliquot measured the percentage of naive CD45RAhigh/CD27high T cells. Overall study results and their limits: A strong correlation was found between observed TCR beta diversity and the percentage of naive T cells measured by flow cytometry. The long-lived group showed more naive CD4+ T cells, fewer expanded clones and increased TCR diversity than the aged group, suggesting age selection. Because the CMV infection status of the donors was unknown, age-related changes in expanded clonotypes may potentially have been confounded. Observed TCR beta diversity per million T cells fell roughly linearly with age, and a significant reduction was already apparent by age around 40. Conclusive comparison of naive and antigen-experienced compartments was prevented by the profiling of bulk unsorted PBMCs. Estimates of total diversity based on one million sequenced T cells were regarded as lower bounds and as underestimates.

Source material: blood. The sequence derives from an elderly man in good health. Here the chain combines TRBV7-2 and TRBJ1-1, with no reliable assignment of the D segment. The nucleotide sequence is given as TGTGCCAGCAGCTTAGCTAGCGGGGTCTTCGGTGCTTTCTTT. Its amino acids are CASSLASGVFGAFF.